This T cell receptor (beta chain) originates from a study of siplizumab effects on memory and regulatory T cells. Broader study findings: Naive T cells were seemingly more diverse than memory cells, and major contributions to the alloresponse seemed to be made by them.

Sequenced by immunoSEQ multiplex PCR; TCRdb stores in-frame clones only, minus some. This repertoire shows 70,000 to 90,000 clones, just under 90% found once; its top ten account for 15%. With respect to this clone: Its antigen remains unknown.

Trimming removed 2 bases at V and 6 bases at J, with 5 bases between. This CDR3 has 11 amino acids. Germline lookup yields CDR1 SGHRS and CDR2 YFSETQ. This TCR came from a human donor in good health. This chain joins TRBV5-1 and TRBJ1-1, with no clear D. Source material: CD4+ T cells sorted from blood. CDR3 region: CASSFLAEAFF. The CDR3 DNA sequence: TGCGCCAGCAGCTTCCTGGCTGAAGCTTTCTTT.